The rows below give T cell receptor beta chains drawn from one sample of a study of human thymus T cells. Method: immunoSEQ multiplex PCR; TCRdb's copy keeps in-frame clones and lacks some. The sample includes about 120,000 clones, around 94% of them seen just once. The sample taken for sequencing was thymus tissue. All receptors derive from a boy in the first two years of life with a congenital heart defect but otherwise immunologically healthy. The CDR3 runs from the conserved cysteine through the conserved F or W. D genes are given only for firm matches. Some rows mark clone size as missing; the rest say once, few, many or name a class of expanded clone.

d_call: NA; clone_size: NA; j_call: TRBJ2-5; v_call: TRBV4-1; cdr3_nt: TGCGCCAGCAGCCAAGCCCTCCGGGACGTCAAATTCGGGACCCAGTACTTC; cdr3_aa: CASSQALRDVKFGTQYF
d_call: NA; clone_size: NA; j_call: TRBJ1-3; v_call: TRBV19; cdr3_nt: TGTGCCAGTGGGAGTGGGCTCTCTGGAAACACCATATATTTT; cdr3_aa: CASGSGLSGNTIYF
d_call: NA; clone_size: NA; j_call: TRBJ1-1; v_call: TRBV7-9; cdr3_nt: TGTGCCAGCAGCTTAGGGGTAGGGGAGGAAAACACTGAAGCTTTCTTT; cdr3_aa: CASSLGVGEENTEAFF
d_call: NA; clone_size: once; j_call: TRBJ1-6; v_call: TRBV9; cdr3_nt: TGTGCCAGCAGCGTAGGTGGGGGCTCCTATAATTCACCCCTCCACTTT; cdr3_aa: CASSVGGGSYNSPLHF
d_call: NA; clone_size: NA; j_call: TRBJ2-2; v_call: TRBV12-5; cdr3_nt: TGTGCTAGTGGTTTGGTAGTTCGGGGCCACACCGGGGAGCTGTTTTTT; cdr3_aa: CASGLVVRGHTGELFF
d_call: TRBD2; clone_size: NA; j_call: TRBJ2-3; v_call: TRBV9; cdr3_nt: TGTGCCAGCAGCGCAAGCGGGGGGGGTGCAGATACGCAGTATTTT; cdr3_aa: CASSASGGGADTQYF
d_call: NA; clone_size: few; j_call: TRBJ2-3; v_call: TRBV10-2; cdr3_nt: TGCGCCAGCAGGGGTGGAGGCACAGATACGCAGTATTTT; cdr3_aa: CASRGGGTDTQYF
d_call: NA; clone_size: NA; j_call: TRBJ2-7; v_call: TRBV6-1; cdr3_nt: TGTGCCAGCAGTGAAAAGCCAAGGGGCCAATTAATCAGGCAGTACTTC; cdr3_aa: CASSEKPRGQLIRQYF
d_call: NA; clone_size: NA; j_call: TRBJ1-6; v_call: TRBV28; cdr3_nt: TGTGCCAGCAGCTGGGGGGGGCAGCCTAATTCACCCCTCCACTTT; cdr3_aa: CASSWGGQPNSPLHF
d_call: NA; clone_size: NA; j_call: TRBJ2-1; v_call: TRBV19; cdr3_nt: TGTGCCAGTAGTATAGTCAGGGTCCCATACAATGAGCAGTTCTTC; cdr3_aa: CASSIVRVPYNEQFF
d_call: NA; clone_size: few; j_call: TRBJ2-2; v_call: TRBV28; cdr3_nt: TGTGCCAGCAGTTTAAACGGGGGCCACGGGAACACCGGGGAGCTGTTTTTT; cdr3_aa: CASSLNGGHGNTGELFF
d_call: NA; clone_size: NA; j_call: TRBJ2-7; v_call: TRBV15; cdr3_nt: TGTGCCACCAGCGGAACCGGGACACCTAGGAAGCCCTACGAGCAGTACTTC; cdr3_aa: CATSGTGTPRKPYEQYF
d_call: TRBD1; clone_size: NA; j_call: TRBJ1-6; v_call: TRBV12-5; cdr3_nt: TGTGCTAGTGGTTTGCATGACAGGGCCAGCTCCTATAATTCACCCCTCCACTTT; cdr3_aa: CASGLHDRASSYNSPLHF
d_call: NA; clone_size: NA; j_call: TRBJ1-4; v_call: TRBV28; cdr3_nt: TGTGCCAGCAGTTGTGGACAGCCTGGGAGGACTAATGAAAAACTGTTTTTT; cdr3_aa: CASSCGQPGRTNEKLFF
d_call: NA; clone_size: once; j_call: TRBJ2-7; v_call: TRBV10-1; cdr3_nt: TGCGCCAGCCCCGCGGGACCCAAGAACGAGCAGTACTTC; cdr3_aa: CASPAGPKNEQYF
d_call: TRBD1; clone_size: NA; j_call: TRBJ2-5; v_call: TRBV5-1; cdr3_nt: TGCGCCAGCAGCTCCCGGACAGGGGGCTCCCAAGAGACCCAGTACTTC; cdr3_aa: CASSSRTGGSQETQYF
d_call: NA; clone_size: NA; j_call: TRBJ1-6; v_call: TRBV19; cdr3_nt: TGTGCCAGTAGTGCCGATCCTCCCGGGGGAGGCGGTTCACCCCTCCACTTT; cdr3_aa: CASSADPPGGGGSPLHF
d_call: NA; clone_size: once; j_call: TRBJ1-1; v_call: TRBV6-5; cdr3_nt: TGTGCCAGCAGCCAAGGAGGGGTAACTGAAGCTTTCTTT; cdr3_aa: CASSQGGVTEAFF
d_call: NA; clone_size: NA; j_call: TRBJ1-2; v_call: TRBV4-1; cdr3_nt: TGCGCCAGCAGCCACCCGGGACTCCGGTATGGCTACACCTTC; cdr3_aa: CASSHPGLRYGYTF
d_call: NA; clone_size: NA; j_call: TRBJ1-3; v_call: TRBV7-9; cdr3_nt: TGTGCCAGCAGCTTAGAAAGGGGATCTGGAAACACCATATATTTT; cdr3_aa: CASSLERGSGNTIYF
d_call: TRBD1; clone_size: NA; j_call: TRBJ2-7; v_call: TRBV11-2; cdr3_nt: TGTGCCAGCAGCTTAGAGGGGACAGGGGGCTCTATCAACCCCTACGAGCAGTACTTC; cdr3_aa: CASSLEGTGGSINPYEQYF
d_call: NA; clone_size: NA; j_call: TRBJ2-5; v_call: TRBV6-5; cdr3_nt: TGTGCCAGCGGCTCTGGGGGAATGCCCCAGTACTTC; cdr3_aa: CASGSGGMPQYF
d_call: TRBD2; clone_size: NA; j_call: TRBJ2-3; v_call: TRBV27; cdr3_nt: TGTGCCAGCAGTCTAGCGGGGGCCTTAGATACGCAGTATTTT; cdr3_aa: CASSLAGALDTQYF
d_call: NA; clone_size: NA; j_call: TRBJ2-7; v_call: TRBV7-2; cdr3_nt: TGTGCCAGCAGCTTTTGGGGGGCGACCTCCTACGAGCAGTACTTC; cdr3_aa: CASSFWGATSYEQYF
d_call: TRBD1; clone_size: NA; j_call: TRBJ2-1; v_call: TRBV6-1; cdr3_nt: TGTGCCAGCAGTGAATGGGACAGATACAATGAGCAGTTCTTC; cdr3_aa: CASSEWDRYNEQFF
d_call: NA; clone_size: NA; j_call: TRBJ1-4; v_call: TRBV28; cdr3_nt: TGTGCCAGCAGTTTTCGGGAGGCAAAAAAACTGTTTTTT; cdr3_aa: CASSFREAKKLFF
d_call: TRBD1; clone_size: NA; j_call: TRBJ2-5; v_call: TRBV6-5; cdr3_nt: TGTGCCAGCAGTTACGGGGGACAGGGCCAAGAGACCCAGTACTTC; cdr3_aa: CASSYGGQGQETQYF
d_call: TRBD1; clone_size: NA; j_call: TRBJ2-2; v_call: TRBV10-2; cdr3_nt: TGCGCCAGCGGACAGGGGGCCGGGGAGCTGTTTTTT; cdr3_aa: CASGQGAGELFF
d_call: TRBD1; clone_size: once; j_call: TRBJ1-4; v_call: TRBV30; cdr3_nt: TGTGCCTGGTCCCGGGACAGGGGAGTTGAAAAACTGTTTTTT; cdr3_aa: CAWSRDRGVEKLFF
d_call: NA; clone_size: NA; j_call: TRBJ1-4; v_call: TRBV28; cdr3_nt: TGTGCCAGCAGAAGGCGGCAGGGGTATGAAAAACTGTTTTTT; cdr3_aa: CASRRRQGYEKLFF
d_call: NA; clone_size: once; j_call: TRBJ1-2; v_call: TRBV27; cdr3_nt: TGTGCCAGCAGTTTATCGGGGGGGGGCTATGGCTACACCTTC; cdr3_aa: CASSLSGGGYGYTF
d_call: NA; clone_size: NA; j_call: TRBJ1-1; v_call: TRBV6-5; cdr3_nt: TGTGCCAGCAGTTACTACTCAGCCTTAAACACTGAAGCTTTCTTT; cdr3_aa: CASSYYSALNTEAFF
d_call: NA; clone_size: NA; j_call: TRBJ2-7; v_call: TRBV10-2; cdr3_nt: TGCGCCAGCAGGGGGGCTGGACAGATGCCCTACGAGCAGTACTTC; cdr3_aa: CASRGAGQMPYEQYF
d_call: TRBD1; clone_size: NA; j_call: TRBJ2-6; v_call: TRBV19; cdr3_nt: TGTGCCAGTAGCCCCTCTGGACAGGGCTCCCGAGCCAACGTCCTGACTTTC; cdr3_aa: CASSPSGQGSRANVLTF
d_call: NA; clone_size: NA; j_call: TRBJ2-2; v_call: TRBV4-3; cdr3_nt: TGCGCCAGCAGCCAGGACAGACCCACCGGGGAGCTGTTTTTT; cdr3_aa: CASSQDRPTGELFF
d_call: TRBD1; clone_size: NA; j_call: TRBJ2-3; v_call: TRBV5-6; cdr3_nt: TGTGCCAGCAGCTCTGAGGGGGCTACAGATACGCAGTATTTT; cdr3_aa: CASSSEGATDTQYF
d_call: NA; clone_size: NA; j_call: TRBJ1-5; v_call: TRBV6-1; cdr3_nt: TGTGCCAGCAGTGTAACTTCGGGCGATTATAGCAATCAGCCCCAGCATTTT; cdr3_aa: CASSVTSGDYSNQPQHF